The rows below give T cell receptor beta chains drawn from one sample of a study of Ad26.COV2.S vaccination and SARS-CoV-2 variants. Profiled with immunoSEQ multiplex PCR; TCRdb holds only in-frame clones, not every one. Among some 290,000 clones listed, about 86% were seen once. Material: peripheral blood, obtained in a trial of Ad26.COV2.S vaccine versus placebo. Receptors originate from a person between 18 and 65 years old who received the Ad26.COV2.S COVID-19 vaccine or a placebo. Both conserved end residues are part of each CDR3. Each record gives: J gene, clone size, V gene, CDR3 length, D gene, CDR3 DNA, CDR3 protein. The D gene is left open where the match is weak. Clone size is given for some rows only: seen once, a few or many times, or a class if the clone is expanded.

TRBJ1-2	many	TRBV7-9	13	.	TGTGCCAGCAGCTTAGCGGGGGCTTTTGGCTACACCTTC	CASSLAGAFGYTF
TRBJ2-1	.	TRBV6-5	14	.	TGTGCCAGCAGTTCCGGACAGTCCTACAATGAGCAGTTCTTC	CASSSGQSYNEQFF
TRBJ2-1	.	TRBV6-4	16	TRBD2	TGTGCCAGCAGTGACTCGAGCGGGGGAGGTTTATTTGAGCAGTTCTTC	CASSDSSGGGLFEQFF
TRBJ2-1	.	TRBV5-4	13	.	TGTGCCAGCAGCTTAAAGCTGGACAATGAGCAGTTCTTC	CASSLKLDNEQFF
TRBJ1-2	.	TRBV6-6	17	.	TGTGCCAGCAGTCCTATCCGGGGGGCCAAAGGGAACTATGGCTACACCTTC	CASSPIRGAKGNYGYTF
TRBJ1-2	.	TRBV10-3	14	.	TGTGCCATCAGGAGGGACACTCGTTCCTATGGCTACACCTTC	CAIRRDTRSYGYTF
TRBJ2-5	.	TRBV7-3	13	.	TGTGCCAGCAGCTTCAACCTGAGGGAGACCCAGTACTTC	CASSFNLRETQYF
TRBJ1-4	few	TRBV5-1	14	TRBD1	TGCGCCAGCAGCATCGGACAGGGTAGGGAAAAACTGTTTTTT	CASSIGQGREKLFF
TRBJ2-7	.	TRBV6-5	14	TRBD1	TGTGCCAGCAGCCCACAGGGGCAAGGGTACGAGCAGTACTTC	CASSPQGQGYEQYF
TRBJ2-7	.	TRBV4-2	14	TRBD2	TGTGCCAGCAGCCAACGGGGGGACCCCTACGAGCAGTACTTC	CASSQRGDPYEQYF
TRBJ2-2	.	TRBV7-8	16	.	TGTGCCAGCAGCCCCCAAGGAACAGTCTACACCGGGGAGCTGTTTTTT	CASSPQGTVYTGELFF
TRBJ2-3	.	TRBV2	15	.	TGTGCCAGCAGTGTCTGGGGCTCGGGAACAGATACGCAGTATTTT	CASSVWGSGTDTQYF
TRBJ2-2	.	TRBV7-3	14	.	TGTGCCAGCAGCTCCTTTGGGAACACCGGGGAGCTGTTTTTT	CASSSFGNTGELFF
TRBJ1-1	.	TRBV2	14	.	TGTGCCAGCAGTGTGGGCAGGGACCACACTGAAGCTTTCTTT	CASSVGRDHTEAFF
TRBJ2-3	.	TRBV6-5	15	.	TGTGCCAGCTCCGGGCCCTTTTCTATGACAGATACGCAGTATTTT	CASSGPFSMTDTQYF
TRBJ2-3	.	TRBV30	14	.	TGTGCCTGGAGGCTAGGGGTTACCACAGATACGCAGTATTTT	CAWRLGVTTDTQYF
TRBJ1-6	.	TRBV6-5	15	.	TGTGCCAGCAGCCTTCAGGCCCTCGGGGATTCACCCCTCCACTTT	CASSLQALGDSPLHF
TRBJ2-2	.	TRBV7-7	16	TRBD1	TGTGCCAGCAGCTCCTACGGGACAGGGGACACCGGGGAGCTGTTTTTT	CASSSYGTGDTGELFF
TRBJ2-7	few	TRBV15	14	.	TGTGCCACCAGCAGAGATCGGGGCAGGTCCGAGCAGTACTTC	CATSRDRGRSEQYF
TRBJ1-1	.	TRBV27	12	.	TGTGCCAGAAGGGGTCTTGGGACTGAAGCTTTCTTT	CARRGLGTEAFF
TRBJ1-1	.	TRBV30	13	.	TGTGCCTGGAACCGGCAGCTGAACACTGAAGCTTTCTTT	CAWNRQLNTEAFF
TRBJ2-5	few	TRBV4-3	15	.	TGCGCCAGCAGCCAAGAGATTGGGGGACGAGAGACCCAGTACTTC	CASSQEIGGRETQYF
TRBJ2-1	.	TRBV5-4	14	TRBD1	TGTGCCAGCAACCGACAGGGGAGCTACAATGAGCAGTTCTTC	CASNRQGSYNEQFF
TRBJ1-1	.	TRBV7-3	15	.	TGTGCCAGCAGCTTAACTGGGGAGGGGTGGACTGAAGCTTTCTTT	CASSLTGEGWTEAFF
TRBJ2-5	.	TRBV5-1	18	TRBD2	TGCGCCAGCAGCTGGGGGACTAGCGGGAGATCTTCGCAAGAGACCCAGTACTTC	CASSWGTSGRSSQETQYF
TRBJ1-2	.	TRBV10-3	15	TRBD1	TGTGCCATCAGTGAGTCTAGGGGGCGCGACTATGGCTACACCTTC	CAISESRGRDYGYTF
TRBJ1-2	.	TRBV6-5	15	.	TGTGCCAGCAGTTACGGGTCGGCAGGGAGCGAGGACTACACCTTC	CASSYGSAGSEDYTF
TRBJ1-6	.	TRBV7-6	16	.	TGTGCCAGCAGCTTAGCTTTGCCAGGGGAGAATTCACCCCTCCACTTT	CASSLALPGENSPLHF
TRBJ2-1	.	TRBV12-5	17	.	TGTGCTAGTGGTTTGGTACCAGGGTTCCCTCTAAACAATGAGCAGTTCTTC	CASGLVPGFPLNNEQFF
TRBJ1-5	.	TRBV7-8	15	.	TGTGCCAGCAGCTTAGACACTAGGGGCAATCAGCCCCAGCATTTT	CASSLDTRGNQPQHF
TRBJ2-1	.	TRBV24-1	13	TRBD1	TGTGCCACCAGTGGGGGACAGCCATATGAGCAGTTCTTC	CATSGGQPYEQFF
TRBJ2-1	.	TRBV11-2	18	TRBD2	TGTGCCAGCAGCCCCCGAAGGGAACTAGCGGGGGGACACAATGAGCAGTTCTTC	CASSPRRELAGGHNEQFF
TRBJ2-7	.	TRBV7-6	13	.	TGTGCCAGCATGGGGGCCGGTGACTACGAGCAGTACTTC	CASMGAGDYEQYF
TRBJ2-7	.	TRBV19	13	TRBD1	TGTGCCAGTAGTCCACAGGGGGCCCGGGAGCAGTACTTC	CASSPQGAREQYF
TRBJ2-3	.	TRBV2	12	.	TGTGCCAGCAGTGGCGGGGAGGATACGCAGTATTTT	CASSGGEDTQYF
TRBJ2-1	.	TRBV20-1	14	TRBD1	TGCAGTGCTAGTATAGGGGGCCTCCCGAATGAGCAGTTCTTC	CSASIGGLPNEQFF
TRBJ1-5	.	TRBV5-1	16	TRBD1	TGCGCCAGCAGCTCAACCGGGACAGGGGGAGGAGAGCCCCAGCATTTT	CASSSTGTGGGEPQHF
TRBJ1-5	.	TRBV7-9	15	.	TGTGCCAGCAGCCCAAAGGGGGGGCCCGGGCAGCCCCAGCATTTT	CASSPKGGPGQPQHF
TRBJ2-3	.	TRBV29-1	12	TRBD1	TGCAGCGTTGAAGGGACAGGGGTCACGCAGTATTTT	CSVEGTGVTQYF
TRBJ1-4	.	TRBV7-6	14	.	TGTGCCAGCAGCTTAGGGGGGGCGCGGGAAAAACTGTTTTTT	CASSLGGAREKLFF
TRBJ2-1	.	TRBV12-5	13	TRBD1	TGTGCTAGTGGCCAAGACAGGGACAATGAGCAGTTCTTC	CASGQDRDNEQFF
TRBJ1-1	.	TRBV12-3/TRBV12-4	12	.	TGTGCCAGCAGCCTAAGATACACTGAAGCTTTCTTT	CASSLRYTEAFF
TRBJ1-6	.	TRBV4-2	16	TRBD1	TGTGCCAGCAGCTTTACCAGGGGACAGGGGAATTCACCCCTCCACTTT	CASSFTRGQGNSPLHF
TRBJ2-5	.	TRBV20-1	14	.	TGCAGTGCTAGTATTTGGGGGAACCAAGAGACCCAGTACTTC	CSASIWGNQETQYF
TRBJ1-5	.	TRBV6-4	14	TRBD1	TGTGCCAGCAGTCAACAGGGGACGGAACAGCCCCAGCATTTT	CASSQQGTEQPQHF
TRBJ1-4	.	TRBV19	15	.	TGTGCCAGTAGTATGTCTATGTCAGTTGGTGAAAAACTGTTTTTT	CASSMSMSVGEKLFF
TRBJ2-6	.	TRBV6-5	14	.	TGTGCCACTGTTTCACTCTCTGGGGCCAACGTCCTGACTTTC	CATVSLSGANVLTF
TRBJ2-7	.	TRBV7-2	14	.	TGTGCCAGCAGCCTAGGGACTGGGCCCTACGAGCAGTACTTC	CASSLGTGPYEQYF
TRBJ2-5	.	TRBV6-2/TRBV6-3	16	TRBD2	TGTGCCAGCAGTTGGGGGACTAGCGGGGGGCAAGAGACCCAGTACTTC	CASSWGTSGGQETQYF
TRBJ1-4	.	TRBV5-1	15	.	TGCGCCAGCAGCTTGGGAGGGGGTACTAATGAAAAACTGTTTTTT	CASSLGGGTNEKLFF
TRBJ2-7	.	TRBV2	12	TRBD1	TGTGCCAGCAAAGGGGGCCCCTACGAGCAGTACTTC	CASKGGPYEQYF
TRBJ2-1	.	TRBV29-1	14	.	TGCAGCGTTGGCGCAGGATCGGCCTACAATGAGCAGTTCTTC	CSVGAGSAYNEQFF
TRBJ1-1	.	TRBV9	14	.	TGTGCCAGCAGCGTAGATCAGGGGAGGACTGAAGCTTTCTTT	CASSVDQGRTEAFF
TRBJ2-4	.	TRBV7-9	11	.	TGTGCCAGCAGCTTCAAAAACATTCAGTACTTC	CASSFKNIQYF